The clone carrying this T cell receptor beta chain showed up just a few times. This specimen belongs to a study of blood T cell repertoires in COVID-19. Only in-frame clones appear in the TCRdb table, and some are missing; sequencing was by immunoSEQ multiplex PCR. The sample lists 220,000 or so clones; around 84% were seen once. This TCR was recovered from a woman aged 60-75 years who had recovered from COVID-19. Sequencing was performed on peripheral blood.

The CDR3 loop reads CASSQEGAGSHQPQHF. CDR3 DNA: TGCGCCAGCAGCCAAGAAGGGGCGGGATCCCATCAGCCCCAGCATTTT. The gene calls are TRBV4-1 and TRBJ1-5; TRBD1 might be the D (5 bases). The V gene lost 0 bases and the J gene lost 5 bases, with 14 bases spanning the gap. The CDR3 sequence is 16 residues long. CDR1 and CDR2 (germline): MGHRA, YSYEKL.